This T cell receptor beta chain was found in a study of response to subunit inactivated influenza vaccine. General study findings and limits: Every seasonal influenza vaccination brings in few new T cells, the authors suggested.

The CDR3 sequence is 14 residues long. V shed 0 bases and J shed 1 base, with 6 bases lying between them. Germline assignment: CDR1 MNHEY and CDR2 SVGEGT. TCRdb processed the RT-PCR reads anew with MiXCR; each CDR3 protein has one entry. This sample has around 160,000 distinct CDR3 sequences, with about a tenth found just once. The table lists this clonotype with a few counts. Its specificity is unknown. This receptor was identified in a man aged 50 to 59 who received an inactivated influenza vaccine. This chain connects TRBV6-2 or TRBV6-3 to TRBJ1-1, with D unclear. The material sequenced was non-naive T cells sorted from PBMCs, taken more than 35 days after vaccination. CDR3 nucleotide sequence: TGTGCCAGCAGTTACTCCTCCGCGAACACTGAAGCTTTCTTT. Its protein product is CASSYSSANTEAFF.